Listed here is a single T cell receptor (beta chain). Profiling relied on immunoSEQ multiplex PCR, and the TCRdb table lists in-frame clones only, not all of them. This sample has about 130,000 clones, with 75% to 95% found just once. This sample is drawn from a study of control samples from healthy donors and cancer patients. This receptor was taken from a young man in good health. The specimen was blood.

DNA of the CDR3: TGTGCCAGCAGCTCCCATGAGAGGGACACCGGGGAGCTGTTTTTT. It translates to CASSSHERDTGELFF. The chain employs TRBV7-9 and TRBJ2-2, with a tentative D call TRBD2 (5 bases). V dropped 4 bases and J dropped 3 bases, with 12 bases sitting between them. The CDR3 has 15 amino acids. Germline assignment: CDR1 SEHNR and CDR2 FQNEAQ (reference sequence).